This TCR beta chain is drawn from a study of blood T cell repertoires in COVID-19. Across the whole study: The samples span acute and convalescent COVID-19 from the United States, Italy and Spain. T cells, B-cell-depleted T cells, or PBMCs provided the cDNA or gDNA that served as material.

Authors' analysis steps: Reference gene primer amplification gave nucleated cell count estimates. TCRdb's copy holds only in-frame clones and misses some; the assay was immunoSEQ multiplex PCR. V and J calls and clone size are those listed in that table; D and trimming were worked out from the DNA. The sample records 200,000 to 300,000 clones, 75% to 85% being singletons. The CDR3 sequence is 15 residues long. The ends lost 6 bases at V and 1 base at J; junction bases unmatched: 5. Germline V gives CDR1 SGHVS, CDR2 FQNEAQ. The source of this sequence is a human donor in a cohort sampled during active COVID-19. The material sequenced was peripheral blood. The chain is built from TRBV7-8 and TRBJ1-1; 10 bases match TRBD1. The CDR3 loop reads CASRPGQGPNTEAFF. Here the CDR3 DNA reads TGTGCCAGCAGACCGGGACAGGGGCCGAACACTGAAGCTTTCTTT.